This T cell receptor beta chain was captured in a study of neurological immune-mediated disorders. The cDNA was synthesized by means of template-switch 5'RACE, which was carried out with 10-nucleotide random UMIs. TCRdb reanalysed the 5' RACE reads using MiXCR and keeps one entry per CDR3 protein. Of roughly 44,000 distinct CDR3 sequences in the sample, about 6.9% are singletons; the top ten hold 0.57%. The sorted libraries were prepared using about a million CD4+ or CD8+ T cells that had themselves been sorted. From germline, CDR1 is MDHEN and CDR2 SYDVKM. Trimming removed 6 bases at V and 4 bases at J, with 12 bases between. The CDR3 extends over 14 amino acids. At least ten counts were recorded for this clonotype.

This chain uses TRBV28 with TRBJ2-2; no firm D call. The sequencing input was CD4+ T cells from blood. The clonotype comes from a woman between 40 and 50 years old in good health. The CDR3 DNA reads TGTGCCAGCAGGCTCCCCCAGGTCACCGGGGAGCTGTTTTTT. The encoded protein is CASRLPQVTGELFF.